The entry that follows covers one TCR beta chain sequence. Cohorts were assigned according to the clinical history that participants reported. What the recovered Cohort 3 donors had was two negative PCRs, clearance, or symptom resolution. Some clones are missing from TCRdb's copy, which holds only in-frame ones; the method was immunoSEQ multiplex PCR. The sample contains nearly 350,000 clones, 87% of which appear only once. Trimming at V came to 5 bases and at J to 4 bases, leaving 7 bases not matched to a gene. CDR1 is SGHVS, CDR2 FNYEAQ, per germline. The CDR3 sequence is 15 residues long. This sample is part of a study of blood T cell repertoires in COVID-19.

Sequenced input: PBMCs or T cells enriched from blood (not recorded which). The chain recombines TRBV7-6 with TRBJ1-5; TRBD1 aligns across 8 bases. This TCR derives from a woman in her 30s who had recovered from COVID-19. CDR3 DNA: TGTGCCAGCAGCGCCGATCAGGGGGCTAATCAGCCCCAGCATTTT. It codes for CASSADQGANQPQHF.